The T cell receptor beta chain described here comes from a study of Ad26.COV2.S vaccination and SARS-CoV-2 variants. General study findings and limits: The study found higher spike-specific TCR breadth in vaccine than placebo recipients. Comparable non-spike TCR breadth was observed in vaccine and placebo recipients.

Profiled with immunoSEQ multiplex PCR; TCRdb holds only in-frame clones, not every one. The profile covers around 370,000 clones, with about 85% appearing a single time and roughly 3.1% taken by the ten largest. V shed 2 bases and J 3 bases; nucleotides not matched to a gene: 5. Germline CDR1 and CDR2: MNHEY and SVGEGT. The CDR3 runs to 17 residues. On this clone: Its cognate antigen is unknown.

Regarding treatment: around 19 received Ad26.COV2.S at low or high dose, single or two shots; about 5 received placebo; per-sample allocation not given. Sampling happened 63 days after the first vaccine or placebo injection. The receptor was isolated from a person aged 18 to 59 who received the Ad26.COV2.S COVID-19 vaccine or a placebo. V and J are TRBV6-2 or TRBV6-3 and TRBJ1-5; 12 positions match TRBD1. This specimen was peripheral blood, taken in a trial of Ad26.COV2.S vaccine versus placebo. This CDR3 reads CASSYGGTGGFNQPQHF. Here the CDR3 DNA reads TGTGCCAGCAGTTACGGGGGGACAGGGGGCTTCAATCAGCCCCAGCATTTT.